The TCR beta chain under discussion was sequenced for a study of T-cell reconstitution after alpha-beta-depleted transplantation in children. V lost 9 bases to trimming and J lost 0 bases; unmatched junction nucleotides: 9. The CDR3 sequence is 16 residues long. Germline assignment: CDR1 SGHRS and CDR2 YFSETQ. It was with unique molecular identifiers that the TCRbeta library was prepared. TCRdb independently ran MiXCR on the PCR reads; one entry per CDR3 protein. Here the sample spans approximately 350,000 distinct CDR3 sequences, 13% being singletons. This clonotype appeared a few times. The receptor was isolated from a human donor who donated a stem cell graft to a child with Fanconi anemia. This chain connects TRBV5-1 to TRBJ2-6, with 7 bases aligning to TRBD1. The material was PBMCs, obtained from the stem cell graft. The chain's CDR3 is CATHPQGLSGANVLTF. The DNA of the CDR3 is TGCGCCACTCATCCACAGGGGCTCTCTGGGGCCAACGTCCTGACTTTC.